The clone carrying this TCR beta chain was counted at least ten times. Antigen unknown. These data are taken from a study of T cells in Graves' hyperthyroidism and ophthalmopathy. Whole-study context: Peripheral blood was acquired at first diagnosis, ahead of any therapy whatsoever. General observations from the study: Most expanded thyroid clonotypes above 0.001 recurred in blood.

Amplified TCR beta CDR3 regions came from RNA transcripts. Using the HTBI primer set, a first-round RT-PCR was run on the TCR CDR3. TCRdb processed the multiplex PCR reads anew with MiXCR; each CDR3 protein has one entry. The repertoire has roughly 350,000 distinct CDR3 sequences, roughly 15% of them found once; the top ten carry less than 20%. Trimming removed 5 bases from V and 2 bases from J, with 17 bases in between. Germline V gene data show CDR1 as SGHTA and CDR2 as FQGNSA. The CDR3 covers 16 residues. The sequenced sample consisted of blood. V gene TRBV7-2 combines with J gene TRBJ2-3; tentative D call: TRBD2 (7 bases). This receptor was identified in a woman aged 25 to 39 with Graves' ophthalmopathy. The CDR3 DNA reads TGTGCCAGCAGCCTAATCTCGGGGGGCGTCACAGATACGCAGTATTTT. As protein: CASSLISGGVTDTQYF.